The source of this TCR beta chain is a study of OX40 agonist ivuxolimab in advanced cancers. TCRdb's table, derived via immunoSEQ multiplex PCR, lists solely in-frame clones and lacks some. The data show about 47,000 clones, around nine tenths seen once. This clone has only a few counts. Germline trimming cut 2 bases from V and 6 bases from J; bases unmatched to any gene: 7. Germline lookup yields CDR1 LGHNA and CDR2 YSLEER. The CDR3 contains 15 residues. Sequencing was performed on CD4+ or CD8+ T cells sorted from blood, taken in a trial of the OX40 agonist ivuxolimab. V and J are TRBV4-3 and TRBJ2-1, with 7 positions matching TRBD2. The source of this sequence is an adult with an advanced solid tumor such as melanoma, head and neck, liver or kidney cancer. The CDR3 DNA sequence: TGCGCCAGCAGCCAACCTAGCGGAGGCATCAATGAGCAGTTCTTC. This sequence encodes CASSQPSGGINEQFF.